Presented here are 17 T cell receptor beta chains from one specimen sequenced in a study of blood T cells in healthy people across ages. A second 7 to 11 cycle PCR used barcoded and J-beta primers. TCRdb itself ran the 5' RACE reads through MiXCR, one entry per CDR3 protein. In the table there are fewer than 900,000 distinct CDR3 sequences, roughly two fifths of which are singletons. The sequenced sample consisted of blood. These TCRs come from a woman between 55 and 75 years old in good health.

Concerning this clonotype: A much larger clone lies one base from this, so it may be a read error. The chain employs TRBV6-6 and TRBJ2-4; D perhaps matches TRBD2 (5 bases). The closer fit of TRBJ2-5 to the DNA end suggests the J call may be wrong. Germline CDR1 and CDR2: MNHNY and SVGAGI (reference sequence). The CDR3 has 11 amino acids. CDR3 nucleotides: TGTGTCAGCGGCACGCAAGAGACCCAGTACTTC. The encoded protein is CVSGTQETQYF.

V gene TRBV29-1 combines with J gene TRBJ2-2, with D tentatively TRBD1 or TRBD2 (5 bases each). CDR1 and CDR2 from the germline V gene are SQVTM and ANQGSEA. There are 15 residues in the CDR3. V gave up 4 bases and J gave up 1 base, with 13 bases separating them. CDR3 coding DNA: TGCAGCGTTGTAACCGGGACGTTGAACACCGGGGAGCTGTTTTTT. This translates into CSVVTGTLNTGELFF.

In this sample, this clonotype turned up many times. The chain links TRBV4-3 to TRBJ2-7, with 13 bases fitting TRBD2. The V gene's germline CDR1 is LGHNA and CDR2 YSLEER. Trimming cost V 4 bases and J 4 bases; bases outside gene matches: 4. This CDR3 has 15 residues. The CDR3 bases are TGCGCCAGCAGCCGAGGACTAGCGGGAGCTTACGAGCAGTACTTC. It codes for CASSRGLAGAYEQYF.

This rearrangement joins TRBV6-2 or TRBV6-3 to TRBJ2-3, with unresolved D. Trimming left V 6 bases short and J 5 bases short, with 15 bases between. Germline V CDR1 and CDR2: MNHEY, SVGEGT. This CDR3 contains 14 residues. CDR3 coding DNA: TGTGCCAGCAGGTCACCCCAACTCTTAGATACGCAGTATTTT. This gives the protein CASRSPQLLDTQYF.

The table lists this clonotype with a few counts. The genes are TRBV5-1 and TRBJ1-1, with TRBD1 matching over 8 bases. CDR1 is SGHRS and CDR2 is YFSETQ in the germline V gene. This CDR3 comprises 14 residues. V lost 4 bases to trimming and J lost 4 bases; unmatched junction nucleotides: 6. The CDR3 DNA sequence: TGCGCCAGCAGCCGCGACAGGGGTGCCACTGAAGCTTTCTTT. It codes for CASSRDRGATEAFF.

This clonotype occurred a few times. This sequence may be a read error, since a much larger clone differs from it by one base. The V call is TRBV4-3, the J call TRBJ2-3, with D perhaps matching TRBD1 (6 bases). CDR3 size: 18 residues. The V and J ends lost 0 bases and 5 bases respectively, with 21 bases between them. Germline-derived CDR1 and CDR2 are LGHNA and YSLEER. The CDR3, as DNA: TGCGCCAGCAGCCAAGATAAAGTCGCTCAGGGGCTGAGAGATACGCAGTATTTT. It codes for CASSQDKVAQGLRDTQYF.

The chain couples TRBV3-1 to TRBJ2-1, with 8 bases identical to TRBD1. CDR3 length equals 15 residues. V lost 4 bases to trimming and J lost 6 bases; unmatched junction nucleotides: 8. Looked up from germline, CDR1 is LGHDT and CDR2 is YNNKEL (reference sequence). CDR3 loop: CASSPGTGFGNEQFF. Written as DNA, the CDR3 is TGTGCCAGCAGCCCCGGGACAGGATTTGGCAATGAGCAGTTCTTC.

This clonotype has a handful of counts. V usage is TRBV6-6 and J usage is TRBJ2-1, with 9 bases lining up with TRBD2. The germline gives CDR1 MNHNY, CDR2 SVGAGI (reference sequence). V was pared by 7 bases and J by 0 bases, with 7 bases of the junction left unmatched. The CDR3 has 16 amino acids. The CDR3 DNA sequence: TGTGCCAGCACCAGACTAGCGGATAGCTCCTACAATGAGCAGTTCTTC. As protein: CASTRLADSSYNEQFF.

This clonotype was counted between two and nine times. The gene calls are TRBV4-3 and TRBJ2-7; TRBD2 aligns across 14 bases. This CDR3 is 19 amino acids long. Germline V gene data show CDR1 as LGHNA and CDR2 as YSLEER. The junction had 11 bases not matched to a gene; V was cut back by 0 bases and J by 4 bases. CDR3 amino acids: CASSQDNNIGTSGSYEQYF. DNA of the CDR3: TGCGCCAGCAGCCAAGATAACAATATAGGGACTAGCGGGAGTTACGAGCAGTACTTC.

This clonotype was recorded a few times. The chain employs TRBV5-1 and TRBJ1-2; 9 bases are shared with TRBD1. Germline CDR1 reads SGHRS; CDR2 reads YFSETQ. The trim removed 5 bases at V and 6 bases at J, leaving 8 bases unmatched. The CDR3 extends over 14 amino acids. CDR3 protein: CASSLRTGENGYTF. In DNA, the CDR3 is TGCGCCAGCAGTTTACGGACAGGGGAGAATGGCTACACCTTC.

In its sample, this clonotype was seen a few times. The chain carries TRBV7-2 and TRBJ2-7, with 8 bases lining up with TRBD2. The CDR3 runs 14 residues. The ends lost 5 bases at V and 5 bases at J; junction bases unmatched: 8. The germline gives CDR1 SGHTA, CDR2 FQGNSA. DNA for the CDR3: TGTGCCAGCAGCCCTGGCGGACTAGCCAACGAGCAGTACTTC. Translation gives CASSPGGLANEQYF.

The genes are TRBV6-2 or TRBV6-3 and TRBJ2-3, with 12 bases lining up with TRBD2. V lost 6 bases to trimming and J lost 2 bases; unmatched junction nucleotides: 6. The CDR3 length is 16 residues. Per the germline V gene, CDR1 is MNHEY and CDR2 is SVGEGT. CDR3 in amino acids: CASRKTSGGPTDTQYF. The CDR3, as DNA: TGTGCCAGCAGAAAGACTAGCGGGGGCCCCACAGATACGCAGTATTTT.

The genes are TRBV6-6 and TRBJ2-1; D may be TRBD2 (6 bases). Germline V gene lookup returns CDR1 MNHNY and CDR2 SVGAGI (reference sequence). Trimming removed 0 bases at V and 1 base at J, with 10 bases between. CDR3 length equals 16 residues. CDR3 coding DNA: TGTGCCAGCAGTTACTCGATGCGGGGTTCCTACAATGAGCAGTTCTTC. Translation gives CASSYSMRGSYNEQFF.

Here the CDR3 DNA reads TGCGCCAGCAGCCAATCCGGACAGAGCTACGAGCAGTACTTC. Its translation is CASSQSGQSYEQYF. This chain joins TRBV4-3 and TRBJ2-7; weak D call: TRBD1 (6 bases). From germline, CDR1 is LGHNA and CDR2 YSLEER. V was trimmed by 2 bases and J by 3 bases, leaving 11 bases between them. This CDR3 spans 14 amino acids.

This clonotype was detected a few times. The rearrangement links TRBV6-1 to TRBJ2-1; D gene uncertain. Germline CDR1 and CDR2: MNHNS and SASEGT. V was pared by 2 bases and J by 15 bases, with 17 bases between. The CDR3 is made up of 13 amino acids. CDR3 loop: CASSERAESPSFF. The CDR3 nucleotides are TGTGCCAGCAGTGAAAGGGCTGAGAGCCCGTCGTTCTTC.

The V and J genes are TRBV5-1 and TRBJ2-7; D gene unclear. Germline assignment: CDR1 SGHRS and CDR2 YFSETQ. CDR3 size: 14 residues. Deletions cut 4 bases from V and 2 bases from J, with 13 bases between. The CDR3 loop is CASSTTRPAYEQYF. The DNA for the CDR3 is TGCGCCAGCAGCACAACGAGGCCCGCCTACGAGCAGTACTTC.

This clonotype was detected many times. Germline and junction disagree at one end, which may indicate a read error. The chain carries TRBV29-1 and TRBJ2-3, with D uncertain. Per germline, CDR1 SQVTM and CDR2 ANQGSEA. This CDR3 spans 9 amino acids. The CDR3 DNA sequence: TGCAGCGTGGAAGATACGCAGTATTTT. The encoded protein is CSVEDTQYF.